The clone carrying this T cell receptor beta chain occurred a few times. Its antigen remains unidentified. Method: immunoSEQ multiplex PCR; TCRdb's copy keeps in-frame clones and lacks some. The table records about 50,000 clones, 89% of them present only once. The data stem from a study of CD4+ T cells in melanoma. General study findings and limits: Neoantigen-specific CD4+ T cells in melanoma reportedly had diverse differentiation states.

Per germline, CDR1 MNHNS and CDR2 SASEGT. The V end lost 10 bases, the J end lost 10 bases, and 11 bases lay between the germline ends. The CDR3 consists of 10 residues. The material sequenced was peripheral blood. This TCR was recovered from a human donor with melanoma. The genes are TRBV6-1 and TRBJ2-1; D unclear. Written as DNA, the CDR3 is TGTGCCACCCTTTCGACCGAGCAGTTCTTC. Amino acid sequence: CATLSTEQFF.